This T cell receptor beta chain was profiled in a study of T cells in Graves' hyperthyroidism and ophthalmopathy. Study findings and constraints: Blood also carried most thyroid clonotypes expanded above 0.001. A median about 6.2 months before onset, the model predicted ophthalmopathy. Separation of ophthalmopathy from stable hyperthyroidism was achieved by a 13 V-J model.

The CDR3 length is 14 residues. V lost 7 bases and J 2 bases, leaving 14 bases between the germline ends. The source of the PBMCs was around 10 ml of fresh peripheral blood. Amplification yielded TCR beta CDR3 regions, with RNA transcripts as the source. Carried out on the TCR CDR3, a first-round RT-PCR used the HTBI primer set. TCRdb recomputed calls from the multiplex PCR reads with MiXCR, one row per CDR3 protein. Of fewer than 650,000 distinct CDR3 sequences listed, about 15% are singletons. This clonotype was seen ten or more times. The antigen remains unidentified. The sequence was collected from a woman aged 25 to 39 with Graves' hyperthyroidism that later progressed to Graves' ophthalmopathy. Sequencing was done on a sample of blood. V and J are TRBV12-3 or TRBV12-4 and TRBJ1-1; D is undetermined. The CDR3 region has the DNA TGTGCCAGCATTCTTGGGTACAAAAACACTGAAGCTTTCTTT. Its protein product is CASILGYKNTEAFF.